This T cell receptor beta chain was observed in a study of a mutant IDH1 vaccine in newly diagnosed glioma. Germline V gives CDR1 GTSNPN, CDR2 SVGIG (reference sequence). This CDR3 has 14 residues. V shed 5 bases and J 5 bases; nucleotides not matched to a gene: 12. The assay was immunoSEQ multiplex PCR, and TCRdb's table has in-frame clones only and misses some. Of just under 95,000 clones listed, 80% were seen once; the top ten hold around 7%. Noted time point: baseline, week 1 (first vaccination visit). Treatment reported: pre-vaccination baseline after standard-of-care therapy. The chain combines TRBV30 with TRBJ2-7, with 7 bases aligning to TRBD1. The TCR comes from a man in his forties or fifties with glioma. The sample consisted of PBMCs, taken from a glioma patient treated with radiotherapy, temozolomide or both. Written as DNA, the CDR3 is TGTGCCTGGCTCTGGGGCAGGGGGAAGAACGAGCAGTACTTC. Protein: CAWLWGRGKNEQYF.